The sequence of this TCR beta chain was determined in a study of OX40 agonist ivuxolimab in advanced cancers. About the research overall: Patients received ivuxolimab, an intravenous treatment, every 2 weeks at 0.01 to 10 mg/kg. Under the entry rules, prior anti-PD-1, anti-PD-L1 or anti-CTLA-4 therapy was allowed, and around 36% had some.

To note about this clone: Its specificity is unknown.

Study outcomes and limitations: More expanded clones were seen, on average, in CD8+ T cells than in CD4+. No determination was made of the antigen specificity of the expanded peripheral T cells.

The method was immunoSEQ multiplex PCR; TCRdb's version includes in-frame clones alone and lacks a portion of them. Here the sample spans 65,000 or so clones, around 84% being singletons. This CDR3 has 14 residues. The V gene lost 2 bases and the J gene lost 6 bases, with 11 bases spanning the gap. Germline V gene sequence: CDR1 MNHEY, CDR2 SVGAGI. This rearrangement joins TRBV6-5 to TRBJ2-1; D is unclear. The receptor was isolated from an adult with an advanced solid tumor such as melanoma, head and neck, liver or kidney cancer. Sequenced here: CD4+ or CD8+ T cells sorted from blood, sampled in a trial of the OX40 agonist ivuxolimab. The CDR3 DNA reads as TGTGCCAGCAGTTACCTCGGCCCGGCCAATGAGCAGTTCTTC. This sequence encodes CASSYLGPANEQFF.